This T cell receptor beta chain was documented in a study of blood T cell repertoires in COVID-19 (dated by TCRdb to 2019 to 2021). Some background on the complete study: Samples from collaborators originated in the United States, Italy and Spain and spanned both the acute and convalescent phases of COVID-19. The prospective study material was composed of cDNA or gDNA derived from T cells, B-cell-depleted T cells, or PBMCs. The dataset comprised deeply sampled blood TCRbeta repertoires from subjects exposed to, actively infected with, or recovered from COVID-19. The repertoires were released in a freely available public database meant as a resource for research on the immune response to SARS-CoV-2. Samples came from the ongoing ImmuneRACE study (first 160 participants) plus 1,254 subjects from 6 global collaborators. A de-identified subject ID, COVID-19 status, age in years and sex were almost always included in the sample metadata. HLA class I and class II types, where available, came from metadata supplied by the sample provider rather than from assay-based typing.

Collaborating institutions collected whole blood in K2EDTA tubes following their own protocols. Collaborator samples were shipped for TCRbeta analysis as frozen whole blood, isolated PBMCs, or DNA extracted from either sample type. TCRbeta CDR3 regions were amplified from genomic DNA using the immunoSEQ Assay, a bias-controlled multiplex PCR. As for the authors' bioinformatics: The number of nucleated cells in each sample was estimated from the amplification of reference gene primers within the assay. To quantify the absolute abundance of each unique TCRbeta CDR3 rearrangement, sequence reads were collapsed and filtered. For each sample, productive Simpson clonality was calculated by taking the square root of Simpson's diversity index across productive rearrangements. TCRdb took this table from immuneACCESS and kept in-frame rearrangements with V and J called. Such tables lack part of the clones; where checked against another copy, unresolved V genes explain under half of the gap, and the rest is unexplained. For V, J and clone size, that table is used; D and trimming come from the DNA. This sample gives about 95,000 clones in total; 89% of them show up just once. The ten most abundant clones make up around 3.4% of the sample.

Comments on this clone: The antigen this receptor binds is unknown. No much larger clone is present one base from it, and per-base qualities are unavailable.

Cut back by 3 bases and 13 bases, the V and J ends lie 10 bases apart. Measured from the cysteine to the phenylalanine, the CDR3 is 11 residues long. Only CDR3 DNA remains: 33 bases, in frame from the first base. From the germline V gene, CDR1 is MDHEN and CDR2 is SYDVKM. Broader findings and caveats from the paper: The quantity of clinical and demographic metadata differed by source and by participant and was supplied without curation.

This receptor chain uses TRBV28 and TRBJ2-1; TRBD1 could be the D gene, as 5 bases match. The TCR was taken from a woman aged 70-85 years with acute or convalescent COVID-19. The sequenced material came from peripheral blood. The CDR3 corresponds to CASSLPGPQFF. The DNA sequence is TGTGCCAGCAGTTTGCCAGGGCCCCAGTTCTTC.